This entry lists 9 T cell receptor beta chains sequenced from one sample in a study of post-analysis software for immune sequencing data. Study results and caveats: Compared with controls, patients had more of five TRBV segments, including TRBV5-6, TRBV5-1 and TRBV20-1.

Their antigens remain unidentified. Unique molecular identifiers had been added to the TCR beta cDNA libraries. Each CDR3 protein gets one entry after TCRdb re-called the PCR reads with MiXCR. The data show hundreds of thousands of distinct CDR3 sequences, around 64% seen once. The sequenced sample consisted of blood. The origin of the receptors is a girl aged 2 to 10 with multiple sclerosis.

The rearrangement joins TRBV28 to TRBJ2-7; possibly TRBD2 for D (6 bases). The CDR3 loop spans 15 amino acids. CDR1 MDHEN and CDR2 SYDVKM come from the germline V gene. V was clipped by 8 bases and J by 3 bases, with 20 bases between them. In DNA form, the CDR3 reads TGTGCCAGCCGGAGGGAAAGGTCGGGTTTCTACGAGCAGTACTTC. As protein: CASRRERSGFYEQYF.

This rearrangement joins TRBV5-5 to TRBJ2-7, with D possibly being TRBD1 or TRBD2 (6 bases each). The end of the DNA is better explained by TRBJ2-5, so the J call may be wrong. CDR1 is SGHKS and CDR2 is YYEKEE in the germline V gene (reference sequence). This CDR3 is built from 15 residues. CDR3 residues: CASSLSGGRGETQYF. CDR3 coding DNA: TGTGCCAGCAGCTTATCCGGGGGCCGGGGGGAGACCCAGTACTTC.

This sequence joins TRBV18 and TRBJ2-3, with D maybe TRBD2 (6 bases). The CDR3 is 15 amino acids. Germline V gene sequence: CDR1 KGHSH, CDR2 LQKENI. Trimming took off 4 bases at V and 5 bases at J, with 16 bases between the two ends. The CDR3 nucleotides are TGTGCCAGCTCACTAACTAGCCCTCCGGGAGATACGCAGTATTTT. Residues: CASSLTSPPGDTQYF.

The rearrangement joins TRBV7-2 to TRBJ2-4, with 8 bases lining up with TRBD2. The V gene end was trimmed by 5 bases and the J gene end by 7 bases; junction bases not matched to a gene: 7. This CDR3 contains 14 residues. CDR1 SGHTA and CDR2 FQGNSA come from the germline V gene. The CDR3 region is CASSLGTRANIQYF. The CDR3 DNA reads as TGTGCCAGCAGCCTAGGGACTAGGGCGAACATTCAGTACTTC. Using reference TRBV7-2 and TRBJ2-4 for the parts outside the CDR3, the full variable domain is GAGVSQSPSNKVTEKGKDVELRCDPISGHTALYWYRQSLGQGLEFLIYFQGNSAPDKSGLPSDRFSAERTGGSVSTLTIQRTQQEDSAVYLCASSLGTRANIQYFGAGTRLSVL.

The J gene is TRBJ1-5, the V gene TRBV19, with D unclear. The germline CDR1 and CDR2 sequences are LNHDA and SQIVND (reference sequence). The CDR3 totals 13 residues. Trimming cost V 8 bases and J 7 bases, with 15 bases left between them. The CDR3 is CASSPSSGQPQHF. In nucleotides, the CDR3 is TGTGCCAGTTCACCGTCCTCGGGACAGCCCCAGCATTTT.

The chain recombines TRBV6-1 with TRBJ1-1; D might be TRBD1 (6 bases). The V and J ends lost 6 bases and 7 bases respectively, with 12 bases between them. Germline-derived CDR1 and CDR2 are MNHNS and SASEGT. This CDR3 region has 12 residues. The CDR3 DNA follows: TGTGCCAGCAGCAGGACAGTTGATGAAGCTTTCTTT. Protein: CASSRTVDEAFF.

This chain joins TRBV6-4 and TRBJ2-3, with 9 positions matching TRBD1. The junction had 13 bases not matched to a gene; V was cut back by 6 bases and J by 6 bases. The CDR3 runs to 16 residues. Germline V gives CDR1 MRHNA, CDR2 SNTAGT. CDR3: CASSARQGGIWDTQYF. CDR3 bases: TGTGCCAGCAGCGCCCGACAGGGGGGTATTTGGGATACGCAGTATTTT.

This rearrangement joins TRBV10-3 to TRBJ2-1, with a weak D call TRBD1 (5 bases). The V end lost 6 bases, the J end lost 7 bases, and 13 bases lay between the germline ends. This CDR3 has 13 amino acids. CDR1 and CDR2 (germline): ENHRY, SYGVKD. The CDR3 loop reads CAIRTPTDNEQFF. The CDR3 DNA reads TGTGCCATCAGGACCCCGACAGATAATGAGCAGTTCTTC.

This clonotype was picked up a small number of times. The rearrangement uses TRBV7-3 and TRBJ1-1; D is possibly TRBD1 (6 bases). V was cut by 2 bases and J by 6 bases, with 13 bases left in between. Germline V gives CDR1 SGHTA, CDR2 FQGTGA. The CDR3 is 14 amino acids. CDR3 loop: CASSLYGGQPEAFF. The CDR3 bases are TGTGCCAGCAGCTTATACGGGGGGCAGCCTGAAGCTTTCTTT.